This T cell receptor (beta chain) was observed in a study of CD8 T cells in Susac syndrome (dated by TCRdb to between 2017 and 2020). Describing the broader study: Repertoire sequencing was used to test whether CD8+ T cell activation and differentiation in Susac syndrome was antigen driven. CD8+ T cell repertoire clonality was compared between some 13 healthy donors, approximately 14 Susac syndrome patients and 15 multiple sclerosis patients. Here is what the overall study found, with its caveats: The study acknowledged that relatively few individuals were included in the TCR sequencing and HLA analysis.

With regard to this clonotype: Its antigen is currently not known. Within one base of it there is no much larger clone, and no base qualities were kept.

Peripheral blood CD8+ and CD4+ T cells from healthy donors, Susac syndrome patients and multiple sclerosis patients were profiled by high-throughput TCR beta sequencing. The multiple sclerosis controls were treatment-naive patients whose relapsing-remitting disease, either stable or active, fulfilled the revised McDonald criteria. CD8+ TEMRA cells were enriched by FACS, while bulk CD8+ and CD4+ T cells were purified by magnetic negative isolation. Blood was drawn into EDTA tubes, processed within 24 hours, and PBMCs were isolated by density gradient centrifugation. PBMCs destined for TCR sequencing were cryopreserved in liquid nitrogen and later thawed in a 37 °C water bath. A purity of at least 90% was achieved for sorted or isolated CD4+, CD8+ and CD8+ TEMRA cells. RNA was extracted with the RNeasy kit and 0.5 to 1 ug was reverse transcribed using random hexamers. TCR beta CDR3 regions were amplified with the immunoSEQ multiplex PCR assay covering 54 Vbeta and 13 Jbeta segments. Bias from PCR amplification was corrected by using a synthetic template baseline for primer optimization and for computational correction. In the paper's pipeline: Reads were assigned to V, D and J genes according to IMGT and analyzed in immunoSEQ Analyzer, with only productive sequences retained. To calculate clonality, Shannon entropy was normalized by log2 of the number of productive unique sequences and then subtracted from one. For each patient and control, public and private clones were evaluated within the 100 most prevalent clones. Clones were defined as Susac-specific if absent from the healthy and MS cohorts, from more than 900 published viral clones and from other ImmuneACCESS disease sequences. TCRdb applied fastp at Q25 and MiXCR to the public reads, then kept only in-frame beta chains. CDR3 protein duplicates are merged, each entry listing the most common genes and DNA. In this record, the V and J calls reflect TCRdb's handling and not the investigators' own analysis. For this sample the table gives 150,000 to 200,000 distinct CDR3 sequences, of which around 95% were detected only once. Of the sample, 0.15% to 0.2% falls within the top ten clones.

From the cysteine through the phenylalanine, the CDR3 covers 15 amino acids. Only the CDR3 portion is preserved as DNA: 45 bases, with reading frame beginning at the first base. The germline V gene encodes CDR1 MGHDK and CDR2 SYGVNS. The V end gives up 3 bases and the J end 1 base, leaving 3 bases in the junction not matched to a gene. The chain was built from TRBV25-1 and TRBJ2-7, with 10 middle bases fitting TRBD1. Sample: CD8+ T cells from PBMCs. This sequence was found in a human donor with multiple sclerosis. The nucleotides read TGTGCCAGCAGTGATTGGGGACAGGGGTCCTACGAGCAGTACTTC. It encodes CASSDWGQGSYEQYF.